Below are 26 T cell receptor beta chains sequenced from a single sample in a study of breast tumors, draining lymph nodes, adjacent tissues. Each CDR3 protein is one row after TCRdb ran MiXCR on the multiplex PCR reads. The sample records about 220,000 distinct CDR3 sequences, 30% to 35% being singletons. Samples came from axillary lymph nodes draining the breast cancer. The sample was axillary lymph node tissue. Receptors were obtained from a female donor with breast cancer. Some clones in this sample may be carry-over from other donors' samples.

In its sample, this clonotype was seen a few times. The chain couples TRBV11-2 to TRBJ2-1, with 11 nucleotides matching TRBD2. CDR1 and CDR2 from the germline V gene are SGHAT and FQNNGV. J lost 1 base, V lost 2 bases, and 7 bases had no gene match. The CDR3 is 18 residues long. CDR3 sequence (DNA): TGTGCCAGCAGCTTATCTTTGGGACTAGCGGATTCCTACAATGAGCAGTTCTTC. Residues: CASSLSLGLADSYNEQFF.

The CDR3: CASIGAAQETQYF. The CDR3 DNA is TGTGCCAGCATCGGGGCGGCACAAGAGACCCAGTACTTC. J is TRBJ2-5 and V is TRBV7-9; D may be TRBD1 or TRBD2 (5 bases each). CDR3 length: 13 amino acids. Germline V lookup: CDR1 SEHNR, CDR2 FQNEAQ (reference sequence). V lost 7 bases to trimming and J lost 2 bases, with 11 bases between them.

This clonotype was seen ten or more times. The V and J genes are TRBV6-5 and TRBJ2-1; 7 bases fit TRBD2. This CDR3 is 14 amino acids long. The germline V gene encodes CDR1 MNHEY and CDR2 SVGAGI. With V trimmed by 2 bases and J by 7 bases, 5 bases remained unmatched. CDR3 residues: CASSYGLDRNEQFF. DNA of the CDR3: TGTGCCAGCAGTTACGGACTAGATCGTAATGAGCAGTTCTTC.

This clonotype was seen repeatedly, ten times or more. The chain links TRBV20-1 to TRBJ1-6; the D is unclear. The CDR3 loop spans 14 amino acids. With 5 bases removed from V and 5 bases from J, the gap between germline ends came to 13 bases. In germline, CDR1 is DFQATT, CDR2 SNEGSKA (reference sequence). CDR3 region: CSAQATGNNSPLHF. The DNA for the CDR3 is TGCAGTGCTCAGGCGACGGGAAATAATTCACCCCTCCACTTT.

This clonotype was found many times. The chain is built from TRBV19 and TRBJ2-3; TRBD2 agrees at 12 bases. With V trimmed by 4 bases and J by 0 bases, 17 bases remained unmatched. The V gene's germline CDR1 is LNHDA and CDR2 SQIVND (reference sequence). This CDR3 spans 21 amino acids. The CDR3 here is CASSSPLWTSGAAPSTDTQYF. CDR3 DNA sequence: TGTGCCAGTAGTAGCCCTCTCTGGACTAGCGGGGCTGCTCCCAGCACAGATACGCAGTATTTT.

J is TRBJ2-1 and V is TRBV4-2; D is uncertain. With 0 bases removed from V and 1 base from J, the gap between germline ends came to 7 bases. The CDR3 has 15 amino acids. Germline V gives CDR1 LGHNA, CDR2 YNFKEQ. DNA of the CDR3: TGTGCCAGCAGCCAAGATTTCGTATCCTACAATGAGCAGTTCTTC. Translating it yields CASSQDFVSYNEQFF.

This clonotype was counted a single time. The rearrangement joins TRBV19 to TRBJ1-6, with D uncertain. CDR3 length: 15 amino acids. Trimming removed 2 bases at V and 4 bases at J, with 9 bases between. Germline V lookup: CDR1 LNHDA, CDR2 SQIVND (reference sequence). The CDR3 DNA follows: TGTGCCAGTAGTATACAGGATGTATATAATTCACCCCTCCACTTT. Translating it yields CASSIQDVYNSPLHF.

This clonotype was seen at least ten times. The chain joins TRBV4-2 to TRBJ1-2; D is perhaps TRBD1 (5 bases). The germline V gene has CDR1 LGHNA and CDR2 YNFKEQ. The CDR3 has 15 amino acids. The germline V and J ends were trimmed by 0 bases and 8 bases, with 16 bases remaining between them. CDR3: CASSQDWRGARGYTF. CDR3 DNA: TGTGCCAGCAGCCAAGATTGGCGAGGGGCTCGGGGCTACACCTTC.

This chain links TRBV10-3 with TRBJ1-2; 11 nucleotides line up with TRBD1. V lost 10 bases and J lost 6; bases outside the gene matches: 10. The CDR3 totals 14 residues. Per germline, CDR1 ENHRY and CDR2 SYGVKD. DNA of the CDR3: TGTGCCACCTCCCCCGGACAGGGGGCGCATGGCTACACCTTC. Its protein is CATSPGQGAHGYTF.

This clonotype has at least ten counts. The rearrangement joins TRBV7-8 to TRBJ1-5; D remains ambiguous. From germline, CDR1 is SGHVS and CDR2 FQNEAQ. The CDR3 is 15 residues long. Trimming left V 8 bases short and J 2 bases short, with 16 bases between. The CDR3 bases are TGTGCCAGCCTCCCCCCGACGAGTGGCAATCAGCCCCAGCATTTT. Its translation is CASLPPTSGNQPQHF.

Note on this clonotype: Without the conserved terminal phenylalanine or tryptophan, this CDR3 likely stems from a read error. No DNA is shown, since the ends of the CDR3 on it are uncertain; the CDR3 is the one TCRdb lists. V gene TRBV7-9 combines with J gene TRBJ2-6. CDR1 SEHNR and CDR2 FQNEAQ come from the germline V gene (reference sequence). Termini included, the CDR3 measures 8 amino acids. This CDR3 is CASSLLTS.

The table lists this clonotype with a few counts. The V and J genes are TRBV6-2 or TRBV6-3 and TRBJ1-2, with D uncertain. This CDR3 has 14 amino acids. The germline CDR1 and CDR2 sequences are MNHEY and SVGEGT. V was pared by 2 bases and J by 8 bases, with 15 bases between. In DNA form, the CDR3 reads TGTGCCAGCAGTTACCAGCGGAGTTACGGAGGCTACACCTTC. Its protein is CASSYQRSYGGYTF.

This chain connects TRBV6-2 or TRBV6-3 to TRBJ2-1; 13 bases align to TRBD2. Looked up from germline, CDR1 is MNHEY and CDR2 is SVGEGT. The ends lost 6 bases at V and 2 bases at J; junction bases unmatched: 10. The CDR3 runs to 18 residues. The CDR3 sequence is CASRTSRLAGGTYNEQFF. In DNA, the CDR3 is TGTGCCAGCAGGACTTCTCGACTAGCGGGGGGTACCTACAATGAGCAGTTCTTC.

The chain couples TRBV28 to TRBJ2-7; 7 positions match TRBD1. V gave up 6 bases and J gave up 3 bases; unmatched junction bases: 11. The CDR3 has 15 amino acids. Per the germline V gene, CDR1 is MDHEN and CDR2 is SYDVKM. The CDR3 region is CASSPGTEQDYEQYF. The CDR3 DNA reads TGTGCCAGCAGCCCAGGGACAGAACAAGACTACGAGCAGTACTTC.

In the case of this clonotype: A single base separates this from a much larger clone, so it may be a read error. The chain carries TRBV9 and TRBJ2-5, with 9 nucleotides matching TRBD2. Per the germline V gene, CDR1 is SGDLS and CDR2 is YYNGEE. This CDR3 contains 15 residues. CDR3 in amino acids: CASSVGAGGPETPYF. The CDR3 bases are TGTGCCAGCAGCGTAGGGGCGGGGGGGCCGGAGACCCCGTACTTC. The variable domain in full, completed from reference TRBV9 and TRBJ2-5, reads DSGVTQTPKHLITATGQRVTLRCSPRSGDLSVYWYQQSLDQGLQFLIQYYNGEERAKGNILERFSAQQFPDLHSELNLSSLELGDSALYFCASSVGAGGPETPYFGPGTRLLVL.

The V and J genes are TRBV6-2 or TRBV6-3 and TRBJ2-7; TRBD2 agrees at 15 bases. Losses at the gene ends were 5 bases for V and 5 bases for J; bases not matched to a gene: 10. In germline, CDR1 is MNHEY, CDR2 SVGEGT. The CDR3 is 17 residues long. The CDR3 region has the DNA TGTGCCAGCAGTGGACTAGCGGGAGGGCCACCCTCAGACGAGCAGTACTTC. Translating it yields CASSGLAGGPPSDEQYF.

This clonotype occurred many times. The DNA of the CDR3 is TGCAGTGCTAGGGGGCTACCAAATGGCTACACCTTC. It specifies CSARGLPNGYTF. V usage is TRBV20-1 and J usage is TRBJ1-2; D might be TRBD1 (5 bases). The CDR3 covers 12 residues. CDR1 DFQATT and CDR2 SNEGSKA come from the germline V gene (reference sequence). Trimming took off 3 bases at V and 6 bases at J, with 11 bases between the two ends.

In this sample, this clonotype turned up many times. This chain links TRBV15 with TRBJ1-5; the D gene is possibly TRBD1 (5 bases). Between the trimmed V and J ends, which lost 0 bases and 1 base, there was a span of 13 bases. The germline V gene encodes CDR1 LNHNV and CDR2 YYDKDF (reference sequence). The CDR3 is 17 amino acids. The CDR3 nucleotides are TGTGCCACCAGCAGAGATCTGGCAGGGAGGAGCAATCAGCCCCAGCATTTT. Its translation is CATSRDLAGRSNQPQHF.

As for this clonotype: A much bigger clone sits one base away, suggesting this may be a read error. The CDR3 region has the DNA TGTGCCAGCAGCTTGGAGGCAGCAAATCAGCCCCAGCATTTT. Its translation: CASSLEAANQPQHF. The gene calls are TRBV5-8 and TRBJ1-5; no definite D call. The CDR3 contains 14 residues. Germline-derived CDR1 and CDR2 are SGHTS and YDEGEE. V was cut by 0 bases and J by 4 bases, with 8 bases left in between. The whole variable domain, remainder taken from reference TRBV5-8 and TRBJ1-5, is EAGVTQSPTHLIKTRGQQATLRCSPISGHTSVYWYQQALGLGLQFLLWYDEGEERNRGNFPPRFSGRQFPNYSSELNVNALELEDSALYLCASSLEAANQPQHFGDGTRLSIL.

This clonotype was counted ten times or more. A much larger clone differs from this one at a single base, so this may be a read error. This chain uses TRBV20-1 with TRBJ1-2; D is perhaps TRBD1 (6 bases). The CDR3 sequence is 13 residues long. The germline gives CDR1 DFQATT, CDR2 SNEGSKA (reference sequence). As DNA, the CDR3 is TGCAGTGCTAGTCAAGGGGGAGTTTATGCCTACACCTTC. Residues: CSASQGGVYAYTF.

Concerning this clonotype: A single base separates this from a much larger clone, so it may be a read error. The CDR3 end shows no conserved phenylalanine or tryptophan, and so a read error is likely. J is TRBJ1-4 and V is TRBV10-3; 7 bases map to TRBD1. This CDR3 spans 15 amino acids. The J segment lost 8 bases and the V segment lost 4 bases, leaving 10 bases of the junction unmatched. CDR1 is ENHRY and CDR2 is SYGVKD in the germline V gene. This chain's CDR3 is CAISGGTEAGEKLFV. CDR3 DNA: TGTGCCATCAGTGGGGGGACAGAGGCGGGCGAAAAACTGTTTGTT.

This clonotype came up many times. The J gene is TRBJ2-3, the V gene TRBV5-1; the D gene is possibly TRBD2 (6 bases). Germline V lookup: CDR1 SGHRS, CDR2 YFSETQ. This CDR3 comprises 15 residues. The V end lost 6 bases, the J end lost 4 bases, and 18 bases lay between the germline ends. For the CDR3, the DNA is TGCGCCAGCAATATGGGGGGAGCATCCTCAGATACGCAGTATTTT. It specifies CASNMGGASSDTQYF.

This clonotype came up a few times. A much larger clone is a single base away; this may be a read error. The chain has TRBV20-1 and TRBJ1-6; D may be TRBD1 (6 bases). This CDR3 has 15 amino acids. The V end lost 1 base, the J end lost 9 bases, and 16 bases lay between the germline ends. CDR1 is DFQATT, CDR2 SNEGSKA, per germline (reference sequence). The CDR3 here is CSARAPGHVTSPLHF. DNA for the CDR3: TGCAGTGCTAGAGCTCCGGGACACGTGACTTCACCCCTCCACTTT.

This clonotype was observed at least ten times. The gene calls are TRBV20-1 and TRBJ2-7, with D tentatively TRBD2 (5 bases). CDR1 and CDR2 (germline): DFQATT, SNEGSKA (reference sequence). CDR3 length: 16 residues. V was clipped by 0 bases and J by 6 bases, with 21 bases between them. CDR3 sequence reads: CSAREVRQYGGSEQYF. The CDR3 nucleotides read TGCAGTGCTAGAGAAGTGAGGCAGTATGGCGGGTCCGAGCAGTACTTC.

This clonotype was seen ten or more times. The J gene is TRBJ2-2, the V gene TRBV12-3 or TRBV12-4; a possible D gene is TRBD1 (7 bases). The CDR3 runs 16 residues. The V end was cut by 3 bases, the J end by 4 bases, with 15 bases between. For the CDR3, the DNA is TGTGCCAGCAGTTTCAGGGGGGCCCGAGTCACCGGGGAGCTGTTTTTT. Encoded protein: CASSFRGARVTGELFF.

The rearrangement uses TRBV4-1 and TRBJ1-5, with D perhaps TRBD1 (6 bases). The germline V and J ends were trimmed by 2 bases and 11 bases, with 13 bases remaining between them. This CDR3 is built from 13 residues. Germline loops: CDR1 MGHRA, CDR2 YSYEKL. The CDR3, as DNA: TGCGCCAGCAGCCAACCAGGGGTGTGGGCCCAGCATTTT. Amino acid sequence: CASSQPGVWAQHF.